These 32 T cell receptor beta chains were all obtained from the same sample, sequenced in a study of glioma-infiltrating T cells after dendritic cell vaccination. Sequencing was performed with immunoSEQ multiplex PCR; in TCRdb, only in-frame clones are kept and a portion is missing. This sample has 65,000 or so clones, with roughly nine tenths found just once. Time point specified: after dendritic cell vaccination, including at tumor progression/relapse. The sample here was blood, taken after dendritic cell vaccination. The receptors were sampled from a human donor with glioblastoma.

The chain is built from TRBV11-2 and TRBJ2-7; 8 bases align to TRBD1. With V trimmed by 5 bases and J by 3 bases, 6 bases remained unmatched. CDR1 and CDR2 from the germline V gene are SGHAT and FQNNGV. The CDR3 has 14 amino acids. The CDR3 DNA follows: TGTGCCAGCAGCCAAACAGGGGGATTCTACGAGCAGTACTTC. Translated, it gives CASSQTGGFYEQYF.

This clone was found a few times. V and J are TRBV21-1 and TRBJ1-1; the table's D call TRBD1 went unverified against the DNA. TRBV21-1 is noted as a pseudogene. The CDR3 contains 12 residues. The CDR3 region is CASTQGFTEAFF. DNA of the CDR3: TGTGCCAGCACCCAGGGTTTCACTGAAGCTTTCTTT.

The chain employs TRBV10-2 and TRBJ1-5; unclear D gene. Per germline, CDR1 WSHSY and CDR2 SAAADI. The V and J ends lost 5 bases and 1 base respectively, with 15 bases between them. The length of the CDR3 is 16 residues. CDR3 DNA: TGCGCCAGCAGTATTCGGGCCTCGGGAAGCAATCAGCCCCAGCATTTT. Amino acids: CASSIRASGSNQPQHF.

The rearrangement uses TRBV19 and TRBJ1-2, with TRBD1 identical over 10 bases. This CDR3 spans 14 amino acids. Germline V lookup: CDR1 LNHDA, CDR2 SQIVND (reference sequence). V dropped 4 bases and J dropped 8; count of bases not matched to a gene: 7. CDR3 nucleotides: TGTGCCAGTAGTAGCGACAGGGGGCGCAGAGGCTACACCTTC. This gives the protein CASSSDRGRRGYTF.

The chain employs TRBV5-1 and TRBJ1-2; 9 bases align to TRBD1. V shed 5 bases, J shed 8 bases, and the junction held 13 bases outside the gene matches. Germline loops: CDR1 SGHRS, CDR2 YFSETQ. The CDR3 sequence is 15 residues long. The CDR3, as DNA: TGCGCCAGCAGTCCCGGGGACAGGGCCCATTTGGGCTACACCTTC. Translated: CASSPGDRAHLGYTF.

This chain connects TRBV7-8 to TRBJ2-3; D perhaps matches TRBD2 (5 bases). This CDR3 region has 16 residues. CDR1 is SGHVS and CDR2 is FQNEAQ in the germline V gene. Between the trimmed V and J ends, which lost 5 bases and 7 bases, there was a span of 22 bases. CDR3 coding DNA: TGTGCCAGCAGCCCCTCGTCCCGTAAAAGCGGCAATACGCAGTATTTT. This gives the protein CASSPSSRKSGNTQYF.

The table lists this clone with a count of one. V and J are TRBV4-2 and TRBJ1-1; no firm D call. Germline values: CDR1 LGHNA, CDR2 YNFKEQ. The CDR3 is 16 residues long. Trimming removed 4 bases from V and 3 bases from J, with 18 bases in between. CDR3 in amino acids: CASSLKTPAGDTEAFF. In DNA, the CDR3 is TGTGCCAGCAGCCTCAAGACGCCAGCGGGCGACACTGAAGCTTTCTTT.

V and J are TRBV2 and TRBJ1-2; D perhaps matches TRBD1 (6 bases). V lost 5 bases, J lost 6 bases, and 13 bases lay in between. The CDR3 is 13 amino acids. CDR1 SNHLY and CDR2 FYNNEI come from the germline V gene. This CDR3 reads CASSRTESDGYTF. CDR3 bases: TGTGCCAGCAGTCGGACAGAATCTGATGGCTACACCTTC.

The genes are TRBV19 and TRBJ2-7; possible D gene TRBD1, 6 bases. The CDR3 spans 15 residues. Germline CDR1 is LNHDA and CDR2 is SQIVND (reference sequence). Trimming removed 4 bases at V and 0 bases at J, with 13 bases between. CDR3 amino acids: CASSTSRGSSYEQYF. Here the CDR3 DNA reads TGTGCCAGTAGTACCTCCAGGGGCAGCTCCTACGAGCAGTACTTC.

This chain joins TRBV9 and TRBJ2-1; 7 bases line up with TRBD2. CDR1 is SGDLS and CDR2 is YYNGEE in the germline V gene. V shed 1 base and J 4 bases; nucleotides not matched to a gene: 5. This CDR3 spans 15 amino acids. The CDR3 protein is CASSVSSGEYNEQFF. In DNA form, the CDR3 reads TGTGCCAGCAGCGTAAGCAGCGGGGAGTACAATGAGCAGTTCTTC.

This rearrangement joins TRBV12-5 to TRBJ2-1; 7 bases align to TRBD2. After removal of 2 bases from V and 7 bases from J, the junction contained 5 bases not matched to a gene. The CDR3 totals 14 residues. Germline loops: CDR1 LGHNT, CDR2 FRNRAP. CDR3 coding DNA: TGTGCTAGTGGTTTGCCGCGGGAGTCGAATGAGCAGTTCTTC. It codes for CASGLPRESNEQFF.

The rearrangement uses TRBV5-1 and TRBJ2-2; no clear D gene. Germline V gene sequence: CDR1 SGHRS, CDR2 YFSETQ. Trimming pared 1 base from V and 2 bases from J, leaving 9 bases between. The CDR3 spans 15 residues. Here the CDR3 DNA reads TGCGCCAGCAGCTTGAATGCGGTTAACACCGGGGAGCTGTTTTTT. The encoded protein is CASSLNAVNTGELFF.

The rearrangement joins TRBV7-2 to TRBJ1-1; D uncertain. Trimming removed 5 bases from V and 0 bases from J, with 7 bases in between. The CDR3 runs 13 residues. Germline V gene sequence: CDR1 SGHTA, CDR2 FQGNSA. CDR3 coding DNA: TGTGCCAGCAGCCCACTATTGAACACTGAAGCTTTCTTT. It codes for CASSPLLNTEAFF.

Only one count was recorded for this clone. This chain connects TRBV10-3 to TRBJ2-1; 12 bases align to TRBD2. The CDR3 runs to 15 residues. CDR1 and CDR2 from the germline V gene are ENHRY and SYGVKD. The junction had 5 bases not matched to a gene; V was cut back by 4 bases and J by 7 bases. The CDR3 DNA reads TGTGCCATCAGTGCCCCTACTAGCGGGGGGAATGAGCAGTTCTTC. Translating gives CAISAPTSGGNEQFF.

V and J are TRBV19 and TRBJ1-3; the D is unclear. The CDR3 consists of 15 residues. Between the trimmed V and J ends, which lost 8 bases and 0 bases, there was a span of 14 bases. The germline V gene has CDR1 LNHDA and CDR2 SQIVND (reference sequence). In nucleotides, the CDR3 is TGTGCCAGTGCTCCAATTACACGCTCTGGAAACACCATATATTTT. Amino acid sequence: CASAPITRSGNTIYF.

The V and J genes are TRBV4-1 and TRBJ1-1; D perhaps matches TRBD1 (6 bases). The CDR3 consists of 16 residues. V was clipped by 0 bases and J by 5 bases, with 16 bases between them. Germline CDR1 reads MGHRA; CDR2 reads YSYEKL. This CDR3 reads CASSQDRPGAVTEAFF. The CDR3 DNA sequence: TGCGCCAGCAGCCAAGATCGGCCAGGGGCCGTGACTGAAGCTTTCTTT.

CDR3 sequence reads: CASSTWTGDEAFF. As DNA, the CDR3 is TGTGCCAGCAGCACCTGGACAGGGGATGAAGCTTTCTTT. V gene TRBV5-4 combines with J gene TRBJ1-1, with 9 bases matching TRBD1. This CDR3 has 13 amino acids. Germline lookup yields CDR1 SGHNT and CDR2 YYREEE (reference sequence). V dropped 4 bases and J dropped 7; count of bases not matched to a gene: 5.

V is TRBV19 and J is TRBJ2-1, with 16 bases lining up with TRBD2. Trimming cost V 6 bases and J 8 bases; bases outside gene matches: 10. The CDR3 totals 17 residues. Germline assignment: CDR1 LNHDA and CDR2 SQIVND (reference sequence). The CDR3 region has the DNA TGTGCCAGTAGATTTACCGGGACTAGCGGGGGGGCGGATGAGCAGTTCTTC. Residues: CASRFTGTSGGADEQFF.

This chain connects TRBV10-2 to TRBJ2-2; TRBD2 is a possible D gene (6 bases). Per the germline V gene, CDR1 is WSHSY and CDR2 is SAAADI. V was clipped by 4 bases and J by 4 bases, with 13 bases between them. There are 15 residues in the CDR3. DNA for the CDR3: TGCGCCAGCAGTGTCGGGACTCCTACCACCGGGGAGCTGTTTTTT. Translation: CASSVGTPTTGELFF.

The V call is TRBV18, the J call TRBJ2-1; 11 nucleotides agree with TRBD2. V dropped 1 base and J dropped 3; count of bases not matched to a gene: 2. The CDR3 length is 16 residues. Germline CDR1 and CDR2: KGHSH and LQKENI. CDR3 loop: CASSPRLAGGYNEQFF. In nucleotides, the CDR3 is TGTGCCAGCTCACCACGGCTAGCGGGGGGCTACAATGAGCAGTTCTTC.

This chain connects TRBV5-6 to TRBJ2-3; weak D call: TRBD2 (5 bases). V lost 4 bases and J 1 base, leaving 16 bases between the germline ends. This CDR3 has 16 amino acids. Looked up from germline, CDR1 is SGHDT and CDR2 is YYEEEE. The CDR3 is CASSTWTGWGTDTQYF. CDR3 sequence (DNA): TGTGCCAGCAGCACCTGGACGGGGTGGGGCACAGATACGCAGTATTTT.

This chain links TRBV11-3 with TRBJ1-1, with 7 bases identical to TRBD1. The CDR3 sequence is 14 residues long. With 6 bases clipped from V and 0 bases from J, the junction kept 4 bases outside the gene matches. Germline CDR1 and CDR2: SGHNT and YENEEA. This chain's CDR3 is CASSLTGLNTEAFF. In DNA, the CDR3 is TGTGCCAGCAGTCTGACAGGGTTGAACACTGAAGCTTTCTTT. The full variable domain, in which reference TRBV11-3 and TRBJ1-1 provide the parts outside the CDR3, is EAGVVQSPRYKIIEKKQPVAFWCNPISGHNTLYWYLQNLGQGPELLIRYENEEAVDDSQLPKDRFSAERLKGVDSTLKIQPAELGDSAVYLCASSLTGLNTEAFFGQGTRLTVV.

The table lists this clone with a count of one. The chain combines TRBV7-9 with TRBJ2-7; TRBD2 matches 13 bases. The CDR3 is 17 amino acids. V lost 4 bases and J lost 5; bases outside the gene matches: 11. The germline V gene encodes CDR1 SEHNR and CDR2 FQNEAQ (reference sequence). The CDR3 coding sequence is TGTGCCAGCAGCTCCGCCGGGACTAGCGGGACGCTGCACGAGCAGTACTTC. It codes for CASSSAGTSGTLHEQYF.

The J gene is TRBJ1-2, the V gene TRBV5-1; D remains unclear. V was cut by 5 bases and J by 6 bases, with 14 bases left in between. There are 13 residues in the CDR3. Germline V gives CDR1 SGHRS, CDR2 YFSETQ. The CDR3 loop reads CASSLGGNDGYTF. The CDR3 DNA reads TGCGCCAGCAGTCTCGGAGGGAACGATGGCTACACCTTC.

The chain employs TRBV29-1 and TRBJ2-7; D possibly corresponds to TRBD1 (6 bases). Germline CDR1 reads SQVTM; CDR2 reads ANQGSEA. This CDR3 contains 13 residues. V lost 3 bases and J 7 bases, leaving 16 bases between the germline ends. In nucleotides, the CDR3 is TGCAGCGTTGATCTCCGCCAGGGGAGAGAGCAGTACTTC. Amino acids: CSVDLRQGREQYF.

This chain links TRBV5-4 with TRBJ1-1, with D uncertain. Germline CDR1 and CDR2: SGHNT and YYREEE (reference sequence). The ends were cut back, 6 bases at V and 1 base at J, with 13 bases in the middle. The CDR3 is 14 amino acids. The CDR3 spells CASTPGRRNTEAFF. In DNA, the CDR3 is TGTGCCAGCACCCCGGGGAGGAGGAACACTGAAGCTTTCTTT.

J is TRBJ2-1 and V is TRBV7-2; TRBD2 agrees at 10 bases. V was pared by 4 bases and J by 0 bases, with 6 bases of the junction left unmatched. This CDR3 contains 17 residues. CDR1 and CDR2 from the germline V gene are SGHTA and FQGNSA. CDR3 region: CASSSGTSVSSYNEQFF. The CDR3 bases are TGTGCCAGCAGCTCAGGGACTAGCGTCAGCTCCTACAATGAGCAGTTCTTC.

This clone was seen a few times. The chain uses TRBV5-4 and TRBJ2-7; 7 nucleotides match TRBD1. The CDR3 is 14 amino acids. V lost 0 bases, J lost 0 bases, and 0 bases stayed unmatched. CDR1 is SGHNT, CDR2 YYREEE, per germline (reference sequence). This CDR3 is CASSLAGGSYEQYF. As DNA, the CDR3 is TGTGCCAGCAGCTTGGCAGGGGGCTCCTACGAGCAGTACTTC.

V gene TRBV2 combines with J gene TRBJ1-1; 8 bases fit TRBD1. This CDR3 is built from 14 residues. The V gene's germline CDR1 is SNHLY and CDR2 FYNNEI. J was trimmed by 4 bases and V by 2 bases; bases with no gene match: 3. The CDR3 loop is CASSEITGGTEAFF. CDR3 coding DNA: TGTGCCAGCAGTGAAATAACAGGGGGCACTGAAGCTTTCTTT.

In regard to this clone: One end of the junction does not line up with germline, which may come from a read error. V usage is TRBV6-1 and J usage is TRBJ1-2, with 10 bases lining up with TRBD1. CDR1 MNHNS and CDR2 SASEGT come from the germline V gene. This CDR3 region has 13 residues. The CDR3 coding sequence is TGTGCCAGCAGCGGGGACAGGGGTCGTATCGGGGGCTTC. Encoded protein: CASSGDRGRIGGF.

This chain links TRBV5-6 with TRBJ2-3; 10 bases align to TRBD1. V lost 3 bases and J lost 0; bases outside the gene matches: 4. CDR3 length: 16 residues. The germline gives CDR1 SGHDT, CDR2 YYEEEE. CDR3 amino acids: CASSSRDRGSTDTQYF. The CDR3 DNA follows: TGTGCCAGCAGCTCCCGGGACAGGGGTAGCACAGATACGCAGTATTTT.

The chain combines TRBV11-3 with TRBJ2-7; D uncertain. The germline CDR1 and CDR2 sequences are SGHNT and YENEEA. The CDR3 has 12 residues. V was trimmed by 5 bases and J by 0 bases, leaving 5 bases between them. The DNA of the CDR3 is TGTGCCAGCAGCGCTAGCTCCTACGAGCAGTACTTC. Translation: CASSASSYEQYF.